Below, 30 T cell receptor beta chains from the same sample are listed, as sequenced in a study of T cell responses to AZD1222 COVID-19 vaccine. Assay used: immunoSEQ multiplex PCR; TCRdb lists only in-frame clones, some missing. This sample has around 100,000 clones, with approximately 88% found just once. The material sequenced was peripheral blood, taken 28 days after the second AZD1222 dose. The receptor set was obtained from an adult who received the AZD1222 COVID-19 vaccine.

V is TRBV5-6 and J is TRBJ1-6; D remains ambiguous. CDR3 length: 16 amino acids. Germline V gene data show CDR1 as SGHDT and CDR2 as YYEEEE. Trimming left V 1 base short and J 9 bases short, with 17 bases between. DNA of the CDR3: TGTGCCAGCAGCTTGTCTGCCGGCATTATGGGTTCACCCCTCCACTTT. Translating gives CASSLSAGIMGSPLHF. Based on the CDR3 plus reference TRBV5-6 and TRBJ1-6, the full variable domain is DAGVTQSPTHLIKTRGQQVTLRCSPKSGHDTVSWYQQALGQGPQFIFQYYEEEERQRGNFPDRFSGHQFPNYSSELNVNALLLGDSALYLCASSLSAGIMGSPLHFGNGTRLTVT.

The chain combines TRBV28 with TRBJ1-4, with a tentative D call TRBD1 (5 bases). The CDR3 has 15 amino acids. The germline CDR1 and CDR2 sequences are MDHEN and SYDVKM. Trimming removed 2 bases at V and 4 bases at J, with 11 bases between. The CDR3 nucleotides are TGTGCCAGCAGTTTAAGGGGCCAGGTTAATGAAAAACTGTTTTTT. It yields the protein CASSLRGQVNEKLFF.

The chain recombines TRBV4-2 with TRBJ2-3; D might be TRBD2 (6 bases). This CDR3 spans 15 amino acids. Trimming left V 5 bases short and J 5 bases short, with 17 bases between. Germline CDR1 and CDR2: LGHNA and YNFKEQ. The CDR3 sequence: CASSEGGAAGDTQYF. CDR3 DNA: TGTGCCAGCAGCGAGGGCGGGGCGGCTGGAGATACGCAGTATTTT.

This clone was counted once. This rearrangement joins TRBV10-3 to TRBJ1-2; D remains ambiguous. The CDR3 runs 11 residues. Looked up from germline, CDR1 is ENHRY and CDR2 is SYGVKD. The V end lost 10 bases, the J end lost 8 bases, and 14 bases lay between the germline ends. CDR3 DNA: TGTGCCAGAGGTCCCCGGGAAGGCTACACCTTC. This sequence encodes CARGPREGYTF.

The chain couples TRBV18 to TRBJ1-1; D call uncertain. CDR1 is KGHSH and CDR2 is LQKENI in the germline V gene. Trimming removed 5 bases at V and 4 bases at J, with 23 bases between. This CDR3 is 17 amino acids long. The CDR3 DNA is TGTGCCAGCTCATCCTTTGACCTGATCAACTCGCTCACTGAAGCTTTCTTT. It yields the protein CASSSFDLINSLTEAFF. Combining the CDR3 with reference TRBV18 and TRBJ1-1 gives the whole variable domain NAGVMQNPRHLVRRRGQEARLRCSPMKGHSHVYWYRQLPEEGLKFMVYLQKENIIDESGMPKERFSAEFPKEGPSILRIQQVVRGDSAAYFCASSSFDLINSLTEAFFGQGTRLTVV.

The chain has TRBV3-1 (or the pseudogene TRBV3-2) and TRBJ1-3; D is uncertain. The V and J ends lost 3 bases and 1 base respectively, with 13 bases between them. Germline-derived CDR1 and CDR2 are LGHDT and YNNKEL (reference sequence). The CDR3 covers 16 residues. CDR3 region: CASSQRLPASGNTIYF. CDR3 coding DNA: TGTGCCAGCAGCCAGCGTCTGCCAGCGTCTGGAAACACCATATATTTT.

This CDR3 is CASSDGTGVGEQFF. The DNA for the CDR3 is TGTGCCAGCAGTGACGGGACAGGGGTTGGTGAGCAGTTCTTC. V is TRBV2 and J is TRBJ2-1, with 10 bases that match TRBD1. This CDR3 region has 14 residues. After removal of 3 bases from V and 9 bases from J, the junction contained 5 bases not matched to a gene. CDR1 is SNHLY and CDR2 is FYNNEI in the germline V gene.

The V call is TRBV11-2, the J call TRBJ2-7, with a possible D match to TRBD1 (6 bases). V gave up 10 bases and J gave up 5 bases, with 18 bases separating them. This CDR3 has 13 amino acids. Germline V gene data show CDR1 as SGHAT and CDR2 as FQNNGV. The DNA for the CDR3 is TGTGCCACCCGCAGGGGCGCGTTGGACGAGCAGTACTTC. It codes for CATRRGALDEQYF.

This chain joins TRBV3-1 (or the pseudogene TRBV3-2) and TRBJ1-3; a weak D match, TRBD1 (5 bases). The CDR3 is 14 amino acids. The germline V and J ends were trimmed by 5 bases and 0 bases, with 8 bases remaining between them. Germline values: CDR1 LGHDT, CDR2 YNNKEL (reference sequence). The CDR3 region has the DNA TGTGCCAGCAGCACGACAGCCTCTGGAAACACCATATATTTT. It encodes CASSTTASGNTIYF.

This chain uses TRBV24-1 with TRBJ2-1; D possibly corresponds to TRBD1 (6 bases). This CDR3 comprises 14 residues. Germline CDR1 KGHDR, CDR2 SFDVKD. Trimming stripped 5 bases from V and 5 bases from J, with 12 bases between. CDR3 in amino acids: CATSATGTNNEQFF. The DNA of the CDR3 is TGTGCCACCAGTGCGACCGGGACAAACAATGAGCAGTTCTTC.

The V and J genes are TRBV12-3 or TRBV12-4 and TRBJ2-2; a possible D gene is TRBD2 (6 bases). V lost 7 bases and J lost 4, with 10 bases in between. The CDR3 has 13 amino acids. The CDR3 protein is CASKGLITGELFF. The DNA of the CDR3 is TGTGCCAGCAAAGGACTAATCACCGGGGAGCTGTTTTTT.

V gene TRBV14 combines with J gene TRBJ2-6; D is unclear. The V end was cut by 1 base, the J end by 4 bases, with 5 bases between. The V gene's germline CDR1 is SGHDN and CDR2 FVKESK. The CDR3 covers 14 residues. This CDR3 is CASSQGPGANVLTF. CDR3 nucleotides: TGTGCCAGCAGCCAAGGTCCCGGGGCCAACGTCCTGACTTTC.

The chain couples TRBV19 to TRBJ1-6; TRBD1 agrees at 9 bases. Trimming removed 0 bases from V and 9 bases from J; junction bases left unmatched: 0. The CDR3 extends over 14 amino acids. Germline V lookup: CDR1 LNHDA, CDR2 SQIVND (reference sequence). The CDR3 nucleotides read TGTGCCAGTAGTATAGAACAGGGGGCTTCACCCCTCCACTTT. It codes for CASSIEQGASPLHF.

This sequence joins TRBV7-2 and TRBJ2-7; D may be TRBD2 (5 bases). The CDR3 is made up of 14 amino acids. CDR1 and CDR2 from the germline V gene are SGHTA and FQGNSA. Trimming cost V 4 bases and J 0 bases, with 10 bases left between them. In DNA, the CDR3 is TGTGCCAGCAGCTCCCGACTATACTCCTACGAGCAGTACTTC. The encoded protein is CASSSRLYSYEQYF. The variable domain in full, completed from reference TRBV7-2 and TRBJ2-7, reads GAGVSQSPSNKVTEKGKDVELRCDPISGHTALYWYRQSLGQGLEFLIYFQGNSAPDKSGLPSDRFSAERTGGSVSTLTIQRTQQEDSAVYLCASSSRLYSYEQYFGPGTRLTVT.

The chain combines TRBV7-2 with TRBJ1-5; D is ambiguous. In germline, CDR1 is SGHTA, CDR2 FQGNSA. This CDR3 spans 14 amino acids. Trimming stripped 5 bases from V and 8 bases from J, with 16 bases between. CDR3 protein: CASSTYGVEKPQHF. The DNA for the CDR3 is TGTGCCAGCAGCACTTACGGGGTAGAAAAGCCCCAGCATTTT.

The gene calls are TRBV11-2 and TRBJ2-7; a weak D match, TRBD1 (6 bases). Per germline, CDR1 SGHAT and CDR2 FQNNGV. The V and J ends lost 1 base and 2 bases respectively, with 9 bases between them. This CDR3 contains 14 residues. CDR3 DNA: TGTGCCAGCAGCTTAGCACAGGGAACCTACGAGCAGTACTTC. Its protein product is CASSLAQGTYEQYF.

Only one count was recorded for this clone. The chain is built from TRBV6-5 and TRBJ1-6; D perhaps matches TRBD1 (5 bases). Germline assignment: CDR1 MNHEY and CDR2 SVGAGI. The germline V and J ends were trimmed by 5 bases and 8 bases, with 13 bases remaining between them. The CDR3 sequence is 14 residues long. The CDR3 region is CASSRSPGDSPLHF. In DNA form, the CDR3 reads TGTGCCAGCAGTCGGTCTCCGGGGGATTCACCCCTCCACTTT.

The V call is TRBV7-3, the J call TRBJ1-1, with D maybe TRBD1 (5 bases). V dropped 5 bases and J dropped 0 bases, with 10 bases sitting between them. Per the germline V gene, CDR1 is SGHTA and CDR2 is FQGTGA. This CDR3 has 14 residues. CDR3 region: CASSPGLMNTEAFF. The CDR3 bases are TGTGCCAGCAGCCCAGGGCTTATGAACACTGAAGCTTTCTTT.

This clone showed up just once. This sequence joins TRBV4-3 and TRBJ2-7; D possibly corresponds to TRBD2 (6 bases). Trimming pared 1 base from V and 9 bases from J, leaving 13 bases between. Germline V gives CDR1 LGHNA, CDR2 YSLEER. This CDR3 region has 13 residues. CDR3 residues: CASSQVDYSRQYF. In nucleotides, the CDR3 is TGCGCCAGCAGCCAAGTGGACTACAGTAGGCAGTACTTC.

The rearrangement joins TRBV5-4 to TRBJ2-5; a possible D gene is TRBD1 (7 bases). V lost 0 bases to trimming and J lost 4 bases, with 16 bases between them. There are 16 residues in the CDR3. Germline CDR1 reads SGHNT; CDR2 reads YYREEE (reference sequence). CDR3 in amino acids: CASSLAGRQGGETQYF. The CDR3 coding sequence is TGTGCCAGCAGCTTGGCCGGTCGGCAGGGGGGAGAGACCCAGTACTTC.

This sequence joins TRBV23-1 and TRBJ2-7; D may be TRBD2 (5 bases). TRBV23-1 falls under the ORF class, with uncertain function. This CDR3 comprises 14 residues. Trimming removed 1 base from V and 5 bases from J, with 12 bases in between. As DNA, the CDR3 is TGCGCCAGCAGTCAATGGAGAGGGCGTGACGAGCAGTACTTC. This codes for CASSQWRGRDEQYF.

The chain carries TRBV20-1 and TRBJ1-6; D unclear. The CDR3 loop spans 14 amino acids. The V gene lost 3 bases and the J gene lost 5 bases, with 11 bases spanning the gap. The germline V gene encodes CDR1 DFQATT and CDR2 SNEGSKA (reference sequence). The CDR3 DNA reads TGCAGTGCTAGTCTATCGCGGGATAATTCACCCCTCCACTTT. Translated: CSASLSRDNSPLHF.

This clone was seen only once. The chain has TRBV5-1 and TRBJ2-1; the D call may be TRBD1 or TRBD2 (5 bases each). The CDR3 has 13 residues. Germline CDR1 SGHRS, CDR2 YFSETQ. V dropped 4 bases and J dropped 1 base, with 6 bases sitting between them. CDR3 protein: CASSEGSYNEQFF. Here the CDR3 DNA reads TGCGCCAGCAGCGAGGGGTCCTACAATGAGCAGTTCTTC.

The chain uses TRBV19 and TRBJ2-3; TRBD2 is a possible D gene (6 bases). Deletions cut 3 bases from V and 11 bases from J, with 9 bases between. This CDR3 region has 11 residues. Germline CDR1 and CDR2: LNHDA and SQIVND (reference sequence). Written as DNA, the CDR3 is TGTGCCAGTAGTATGGGGGACTGGCAGTATTTT. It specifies CASSMGDWQYF.

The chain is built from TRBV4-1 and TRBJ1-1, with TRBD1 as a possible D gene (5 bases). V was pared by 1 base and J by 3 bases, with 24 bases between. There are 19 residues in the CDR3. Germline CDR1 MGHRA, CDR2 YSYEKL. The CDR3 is CASSQGRQGRRLKDTEAFF. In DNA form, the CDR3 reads TGCGCCAGCAGCCAAGGGAGGCAGGGAAGACGACTAAAGGACACTGAAGCTTTCTTT.

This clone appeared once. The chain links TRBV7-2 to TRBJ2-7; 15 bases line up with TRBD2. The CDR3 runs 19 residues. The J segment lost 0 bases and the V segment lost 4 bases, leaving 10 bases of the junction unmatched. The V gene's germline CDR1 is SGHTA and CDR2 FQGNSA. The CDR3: CASSSAGLAGGGFSYEQYF. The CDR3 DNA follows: TGTGCCAGCAGCTCCGCGGGACTAGCGGGGGGCGGGTTCTCCTACGAGCAGTACTTC.

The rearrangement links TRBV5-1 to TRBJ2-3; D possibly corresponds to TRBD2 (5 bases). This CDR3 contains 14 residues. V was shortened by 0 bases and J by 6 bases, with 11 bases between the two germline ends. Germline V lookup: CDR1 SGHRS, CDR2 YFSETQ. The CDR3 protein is CASSLGRPSDTQYF. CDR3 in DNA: TGCGCCAGCAGCTTGGGGAGGCCTTCGGATACGCAGTATTTT. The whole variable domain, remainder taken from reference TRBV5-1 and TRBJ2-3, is KAGVTQTPRYLIKTRGQQVTLSCSPISGHRSVSWYQQTPGQGLQFLFEYFSETQRNKGNFPGRFSGRQFSNSRSEMNVSTLELGDSALYLCASSLGRPSDTQYFGPGTRLTVL.

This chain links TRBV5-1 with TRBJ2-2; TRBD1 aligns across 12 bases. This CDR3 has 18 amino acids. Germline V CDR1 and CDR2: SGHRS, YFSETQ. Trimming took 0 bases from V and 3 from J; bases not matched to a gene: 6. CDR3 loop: CASSLEGQGAKDTGELFF. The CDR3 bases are TGCGCCAGCAGCTTGGAGGGACAGGGGGCGAAGGACACCGGGGAGCTGTTTTTT.

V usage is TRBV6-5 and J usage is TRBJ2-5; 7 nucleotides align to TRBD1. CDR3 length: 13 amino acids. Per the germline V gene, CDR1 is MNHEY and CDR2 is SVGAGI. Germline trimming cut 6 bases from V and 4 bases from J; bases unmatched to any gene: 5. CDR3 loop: CASSPSGGETQYF. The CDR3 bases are TGTGCCAGCAGCCCCTCAGGGGGAGAGACCCAGTACTTC.

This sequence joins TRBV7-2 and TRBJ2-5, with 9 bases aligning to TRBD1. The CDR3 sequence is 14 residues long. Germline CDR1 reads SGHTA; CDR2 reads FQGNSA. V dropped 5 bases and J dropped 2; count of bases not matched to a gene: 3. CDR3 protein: CASSRDRGQETQYF. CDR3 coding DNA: TGTGCCAGCAGCCGTGACAGGGGGCAAGAGACCCAGTACTTC.